Each of the 29 T cell receptor beta chains below was sequenced from the same sample in a study of beta chain features in type 1 diabetes. Isolated RNA was reverse transcribed in full, so expressed TCRB transcripts were sequenced. Generated by immunoSEQ multiplex PCR, the TCRdb table keeps only in-frame clones and is missing some. The table shows about 220,000 clones, with 11% occurring only once. Sequencing input: central memory CD4+ T cells from blood. These receptors all stem from a man in his late teens or twenties in good health.

The chain links TRBV2 to TRBJ2-1; possibly TRBD1 for D (6 bases). V was pared by 3 bases and J by 3 bases, with 6 bases between. Germline V gives CDR1 SNHLY, CDR2 FYNNEI. The CDR3 runs 13 residues. Here the CDR3 DNA reads TGTGCCAGCAGTGAGGACAGCTACAATGAGCAGTTCTTC. This translates into CASSEDSYNEQFF.

V usage is TRBV23-1 and J usage is TRBJ2-1; 9 nucleotides agree with TRBD1. TRBV23-1 is known as an ORF, though its function is uncertain. V shed 2 bases and J 5 bases; nucleotides not matched to a gene: 7. The CDR3 runs 16 residues. Here the CDR3 DNA reads TGCGCCAGCAGTCAAGGGGCACAGGGGGCTGACAATGAGCAGTTCTTC. Translated, it gives CASSQGAQGADNEQFF.

The rearrangement joins TRBV4-1 to TRBJ1-1, with a tentative D call TRBD1 (5 bases). CDR3 size: 14 residues. CDR1 MGHRA and CDR2 YSYEKL come from the germline V gene. Trimming removed 1 base at V and 5 bases at J, with 11 bases between. CDR3 in DNA: TGCGCCAGCAGCCAAGGGCCAGGGATAACTGAAGCTTTCTTT. Its protein is CASSQGPGITEAFF.

This clone was detected only a few times. J is TRBJ1-2 and V is TRBV15, with D uncertain. Germline V lookup: CDR1 LNHNV, CDR2 YYDKDF (reference sequence). V gave up 1 base and J gave up 8 bases, with 14 bases separating them. The CDR3 length is 14 residues. CDR3 nucleotides: TGTGCCACCAGCAGAGCTGGGAAAACGGGAGGCTACACCTTC. Encoded protein: CATSRAGKTGGYTF.

The gene calls are TRBV9 and TRBJ2-7; 8 bases match TRBD2. The germline V gene has CDR1 SGDLS and CDR2 YYNGEE. The CDR3 runs 13 residues. V lost 2 bases, J lost 6 bases, and 4 bases stayed unmatched. CDR3 bases: TGTGCCAGCAGCGTGGGACTAGAAGGCGAGCAGTACTTC. Amino acid sequence: CASSVGLEGEQYF.

J is TRBJ1-5 and V is TRBV28; D unresolved. This CDR3 comprises 14 residues. The germline gives CDR1 MDHEN, CDR2 SYDVKM. V lost 6 bases to trimming and J lost 0 bases, with 9 bases between them. This chain's CDR3 is CASRLGYSNQPQHF. CDR3 in DNA: TGTGCCAGCAGACTGGGCTATAGCAATCAGCCCCAGCATTTT. Supplemented by reference TRBV28 and TRBJ1-5, the full variable domain reads DVKVTQSSRYLVKRTGEKVFLECVQDMDHENMFWYRQDPGLGLRLIYFSYDVKMKEKGDIPEGYSVSREKKERFSLILESASTNQTSMYLCASRLGYSNQPQHFGDGTRLSIL.

This clone was seen a handful of times. This sequence joins TRBV28 and TRBJ2-7; TRBD2 might be the D (6 bases). The V end lost 4 bases, the J end lost 5 bases, and 15 bases lay between the germline ends. The germline gives CDR1 MDHEN, CDR2 SYDVKM. The CDR3 covers 14 residues. Here the CDR3 DNA reads TGTGCCAGCAGTTCCGGGACTTCCTCACACGAGCAGTACTTC. Residues: CASSSGTSSHEQYF.

This clone was observed at least ten times. The CDR3, as DNA: TGTGCCATCAGTGCTAAGCCTTCCTACGAGCAGTACTTC. It yields the protein CAISAKPSYEQYF. This chain uses TRBV10-3 with TRBJ2-7; D is unresolved. The germline gives CDR1 ENHRY, CDR2 SYGVKD. V lost 4 bases to trimming and J lost 1 base, with 8 bases between them. The CDR3 has 13 residues.

With respect to this clone: The same CDR3 can be traced to other DNA sequences in this sample. This chain links TRBV30 with TRBJ1-5, with D possibly matching TRBD1 (5 bases). V lost 5 bases and J 4 bases, leaving 9 bases between the germline ends. Germline values: CDR1 GTSNPN, CDR2 SVGIG (reference sequence). The CDR3 runs 12 residues. The CDR3, as DNA: TGTGCCTGGGGGACGGGTAATCAGCCCCAGCATTTT. Amino acids: CAWGTGNQPQHF.

The rearrangement joins TRBV30 to TRBJ2-3; tentatively, D is TRBD1 (6 bases). CDR1 is GTSNPN, CDR2 SVGIG, per germline (reference sequence). V lost 0 bases to trimming and J lost 5 bases, with 15 bases between them. The CDR3 totals 15 residues. The CDR3 DNA follows: TGTGCCTGGAGTGTACTTAGGGGGAAAAGAGATACGCAGTATTTT. It is translated as CAWSVLRGKRDTQYF. The variable domain in full, with the rest retrieved from reference TRBV30 and TRBJ2-3, is SQTIHQWPATLVQPVGSPLSLECTVEGTSNPNLYWYRQAAGRGLQLLFYSVGIGQISSEVPQNLSASRPQDRQFILSSKKLLLSDSGFYLCAWSVLRGKRDTQYFGPGTRLTVL.

This clone was detected a few times. The rearrangement links TRBV2 to TRBJ2-1, with 9 bases fitting TRBD2. The CDR3 runs 17 residues. Germline V gene data show CDR1 as SNHLY and CDR2 as FYNNEI. J lost 0 bases, V lost 5 bases, and 8 bases had no gene match. CDR3 sequence: CASSPSGTISSYNEQFF. The CDR3 region has the DNA TGTGCCAGCAGTCCTAGCGGGACCATAAGCTCCTACAATGAGCAGTTCTTC.

This clone was counted only a few times. CDR3 DNA: TGTGCCAGCAGCCAGCGGGATCCAGGGACGCAGTTCTTC. Residues: CASSQRDPGTQFF. The V and J genes are TRBV5-6 and TRBJ2-1; TRBD2 agrees at 7 bases. J was trimmed by 12 bases and V by 4 bases; bases with no gene match: 10. There are 13 residues in the CDR3. The germline V gene encodes CDR1 SGHDT and CDR2 YYEEEE.

This clone came up a few times. This sequence joins TRBV4-3 and TRBJ2-2; 8 positions agree with TRBD2. Germline V gives CDR1 LGHNA, CDR2 YSLEER. With V trimmed by 0 bases and J by 1 base, 7 bases remained unmatched. The CDR3 has 18 amino acids. CDR3 sequence: CASSQDRRAGVNTGELFF. The CDR3 nucleotides are TGCGCCAGCAGCCAAGATCGGCGAGCGGGAGTGAACACCGGGGAGCTGTTTTTT.

The V call is TRBV10-3, the J call TRBJ1-5; D is possibly TRBD1 (6 bases). Germline V lookup: CDR1 ENHRY, CDR2 SYGVKD. Trimming took off 5 bases at V and 7 bases at J, with 9 bases between the two ends. The CDR3 extends over 12 amino acids. CDR3 DNA sequence: TGTGCCATCAGTTCTACAGGGCAGCCCCAGCATTTT. It encodes CAISSTGQPQHF.

This clone was seen more than once but under ten times. This chain connects TRBV7-3 to TRBJ1-3, with a possible D match to TRBD1 (6 bases). The CDR3 spans 15 residues. V was trimmed by 4 bases and J by 1 base, leaving 11 bases between them. CDR1 is SGHTA, CDR2 FQGTGA, per germline. CDR3 amino acids: CASSSPDRSGNTIYF. CDR3 coding DNA: TGTGCCAGCAGCTCCCCCGACAGGTCTGGAAACACCATATATTTT.

This rearrangement joins TRBV7-8 to TRBJ2-5; D remains unclear. There are 14 residues in the CDR3. Trimming took off 3 bases at V and 7 bases at J, with 15 bases between the two ends. The germline CDR1 and CDR2 sequences are SGHVS and FQNEAQ. DNA of the CDR3: TGTGCCAGCAGCTTGGGAACCGGCGGCGGGACCCAGTACTTC. It translates to CASSLGTGGGTQYF. Full variable domain (outside the CDR3, taken from reference TRBV7-8 and TRBJ2-5): GAGVSQSPRYKVAKRGQDVALRCDPISGHVSLFWYQQALGQGPEFLTYFQNEAQLDKSGLPSDRFFAERPEGSVSTLKIQRTQQEDSAVYLCASSLGTGGGTQYFGPGTRLLVL.

The genes are TRBV5-4 and TRBJ2-2; tentative D call: TRBD2 (6 bases). Looked up from germline, CDR1 is SGHNT and CDR2 is YYREEE (reference sequence). Trimming removed 0 bases from V and 2 bases from J, with 11 bases in between. The length of the CDR3 is 16 residues. The CDR3 loop is CASSLGLATNTGELFF. The CDR3 DNA reads TGTGCCAGCAGCTTGGGGCTAGCGACCAACACCGGGGAGCTGTTTTTT.

This clone was observed at least ten times. The chain links TRBV5-1 to TRBJ2-3; tentative D call: TRBD2 (5 bases). Trimming cost V 4 bases and J 0 bases, with 18 bases left between them. CDR1 is SGHRS and CDR2 is YFSETQ in the germline V gene. The CDR3 loop spans 17 amino acids. CDR3 sequence reads: CASSPTTSGDSTDTQYF. The CDR3 coding sequence is TGCGCCAGCAGCCCTACGACCAGCGGAGATAGCACAGATACGCAGTATTTT.

The chain employs TRBV28 and TRBJ2-7, with D tentatively TRBD1 (6 bases). Germline V lookup: CDR1 MDHEN, CDR2 SYDVKM. Trimming left V 6 bases short and J 3 bases short, with 21 bases between. The CDR3 is 16 residues long. CDR3 nucleotide sequence: TGTGCCAGCAGCCCCGGGACAACCTTTGGCAGCTACGAGCAGTACTTC. Amino acids: CASSPGTTFGSYEQYF.

This rearrangement joins TRBV5-1 to TRBJ2-5; TRBD1 aligns across 9 bases. With 3 bases clipped from V and 5 bases from J, the junction kept 5 bases outside the gene matches. The CDR3 is 14 amino acids. Germline V gene data show CDR1 as SGHRS and CDR2 as YFSETQ. In DNA form, the CDR3 reads TGCGCCAGCAGCTGGGACAGGGTGGGCGAGACCCAGTACTTC. Translation gives CASSWDRVGETQYF.

This clone was seen many times. V usage is TRBV29-1 and J usage is TRBJ1-2; the D is unclear. Germline loops: CDR1 SQVTM, CDR2 ANQGSEA. The ends were cut back, 3 bases at V and 2 bases at J, with 7 bases in the middle. The CDR3 has 12 amino acids. In DNA, the CDR3 is TGCAGCGTTGATCACACAAACTATGGCTACACCTTC. Translation: CSVDHTNYGYTF. The full variable domain, in which reference TRBV29-1 and TRBJ1-2 provide the parts outside the CDR3, is SAVISQKPSRDICQRGTSLTIQCQVDSQVTMMFWYRQQPGQSLTLIATANQGSEATYESGFVIDKFPISRPNLTFSTLTVSNMSPEDSSIYLCSVDHTNYGYTFGSGTRLTVV.

This clone was counted at least ten times. The chain employs TRBV15 and TRBJ2-4, with a possible D match to TRBD1 (6 bases). The CDR3 sequence is 16 residues long. Germline CDR1 LNHNV, CDR2 YYDKDF (reference sequence). V shed 2 bases and J shed 9 bases, with 20 bases lying between them. The CDR3 sequence: CATSRRDTPSKGIQYF. The CDR3 DNA reads as TGTGCCACCAGCAGACGGGACACCCCCAGTAAAGGCATTCAGTACTTC.

The chain carries TRBV20-1 and TRBJ2-7; no firm D call. This CDR3 has 11 residues. Trimming left V 3 bases short and J 5 bases short, with 8 bases between. Per germline, CDR1 DFQATT and CDR2 SNEGSKA (reference sequence). In nucleotides, the CDR3 is TGCAGTGCTAGCGGACCGAACGAGCAGTACTTC. This codes for CSASGPNEQYF.

The chain combines TRBV7-2 with TRBJ1-5; the D is unclear. CDR1 and CDR2 from the germline V gene are SGHTA and FQGNSA. With 2 bases removed from V and 1 base from J, the gap between germline ends came to 3 bases. This CDR3 has 13 residues. The CDR3 DNA reads as TGTGCCAGCAGCTTATGGAGCAATCAGCCCCAGCATTTT. Protein: CASSLWSNQPQHF.

The table lists this clone with a count of one. J is TRBJ2-7 and V is TRBV7-2; tentative D call: TRBD1 (7 bases). V lost 0 bases and J 7 bases, leaving 13 bases between the germline ends. The CDR3 has 14 residues. The germline V gene encodes CDR1 SGHTA and CDR2 FQGNSA. The CDR3, as DNA: TGTGCCAGCAGCTTAGCGCAGGGGGGATGGGAGCAGTACTTC. It is translated as CASSLAQGGWEQYF.

This sequence joins TRBV9 and TRBJ1-5, with 10 bases aligning to TRBD1. Looked up from germline, CDR1 is SGDLS and CDR2 is YYNGEE. The CDR3 runs to 15 residues. The trim removed 4 bases at V and 7 bases at J, leaving 8 bases unmatched. CDR3 nucleotide sequence: TGTGCCAGCAGCTCAGGGACAGGGGAAGGCCAGCCCCAGCATTTT. Its translation is CASSSGTGEGQPQHF.

In this sample, this clone turned up many times. V usage is TRBV13 and J usage is TRBJ2-2; D is perhaps TRBD2 (6 bases). Trimming pared 0 bases from V and 1 base from J, leaving 9 bases between. Germline V gene data show CDR1 as PRHDT and CDR2 as FYEKMQ (reference sequence). This CDR3 region has 16 residues. CDR3 region: CASSLGGGVNTGELFF. The CDR3 region has the DNA TGTGCCAGCAGCTTAGGCGGCGGGGTGAACACCGGGGAGCTGTTTTTT.

This chain joins TRBV5-1 and TRBJ2-7; no clear D gene. Germline lookup yields CDR1 SGHRS and CDR2 YFSETQ. Trimming removed 4 bases at V and 1 base at J, with 12 bases between. The CDR3 sequence is 14 residues long. The CDR3 protein is CASSAEQRSYEQYF. The DNA of the CDR3 is TGCGCCAGCAGCGCCGAACAGAGATCCTACGAGCAGTACTTC.

On this clone: This sequence may be a read error, since a much larger clone differs from it by one base. Other DNA sequences within the sample encode an identical CDR3. The rearrangement joins TRBV11-2 to TRBJ2-7, with 8 bases matching TRBD1. This CDR3 is 14 amino acids long. The germline V gene has CDR1 SGHAT and CDR2 FQNNGV. Unmatched junction bases numbered 3, after V lost 5 bases and J lost 0 bases. CDR3 in DNA: TGTGCCAGCAGCCCGGACAGGGTCTCCTACGAGCAGTACTTC. This gives the protein CASSPDRVSYEQYF.